This is a list of T cell receptor beta chains from one sample in a study of shared clonotypes between healthy human individuals. Clones were read by immunoSEQ multiplex PCR, and TCRdb kept only the in-frame ones, dropping some. The data contain around 750,000 clones, approximately 79% of them singletons. Sequenced sample: memory CD4+ T cells sorted from blood. The receptors here all came from a woman aged 25-40 years in good health. Each CDR3 is given with its conserved first and last residue. Fields, in order: clone size, V gene, J gene, D gene, CDR3 DNA, CDR3 protein. The D gene is left open where the match is weak. Some rows have no size entry. The others give once, few or many, or a class for an expanded clone.

clone_size: .; v_call: TRBV19; j_call: TRBJ1-5; d_call: .; cdr3_nt: TGTGCCAGTAGCACGCCCAGGATCAATCAGCCCCAGCATTTT; cdr3_aa: CASSTPRINQPQHF
clone_size: .; v_call: TRBV5-5; j_call: TRBJ2-1; d_call: .; cdr3_nt: TGTGCCAGCAGCACAGTCCCTGCGGGGGAGCAGTTCTTC; cdr3_aa: CASSTVPAGEQFF
clone_size: .; v_call: TRBV10-2; j_call: TRBJ2-6; d_call: .; cdr3_nt: TGCGCCAGCACGCAATTCTCTGGGGCCAACGTCCTGACTTTC; cdr3_aa: CASTQFSGANVLTF
clone_size: .; v_call: TRBV30; j_call: TRBJ2-1; d_call: TRBD2; cdr3_nt: TGTGCCTGGAGTGCTCTAGCGGGAGTGTATGAGCAGTTCTTC; cdr3_aa: CAWSALAGVYEQFF
clone_size: once; v_call: TRBV5-1; j_call: TRBJ2-7; d_call: .; cdr3_nt: TGCGCCAGCAGCTTGGAGTCGGGTTACGAGCAGTACTTC; cdr3_aa: CASSLESGYEQYF
clone_size: .; v_call: TRBV7-9; j_call: TRBJ2-4; d_call: .; cdr3_nt: TGTGCCAGCAGCTCAGGCCTGGGCATTCAGTACTTC; cdr3_aa: CASSSGLGIQYF
clone_size: .; v_call: TRBV10-3; j_call: TRBJ1-1; d_call: .; cdr3_nt: TGTGCCATCTTAGGCAGCAAGAACACTGAAGCTTTCTTT; cdr3_aa: CAILGSKNTEAFF
clone_size: few; v_call: TRBV28; j_call: TRBJ1-1; d_call: TRBD1; cdr3_nt: TGTGCCAACAGGGGGGTGAACACTGAAGCTTTCTTT; cdr3_aa: CANRGVNTEAFF
clone_size: once; v_call: TRBV7-9; j_call: TRBJ2-1; d_call: .; cdr3_nt: TGTGCCAGCAGCTTCCCACACACCAGGAATACGTTCAGCAATAATGAGCAGTTCTTC; cdr3_aa: CASSFPHTRNTFSNNEQFF
clone_size: .; v_call: TRBV11-3; j_call: TRBJ2-1; d_call: .; cdr3_nt: TGTGCCAGCAGCTTAGAGGGGCCTCATGAGCAGTTCTTC; cdr3_aa: CASSLEGPHEQFF
clone_size: .; v_call: TRBV29-1; j_call: TRBJ1-2; d_call: .; cdr3_nt: TGCAGCTCTTCGTATGGCTACACCTTC; cdr3_aa: CSSSYGYTF
clone_size: .; v_call: TRBV11-2; j_call: TRBJ2-5; d_call: .; cdr3_nt: TGTGCCAGCAGCTTTCCTTGGGGTGCGGAGACCCAGTACTTC; cdr3_aa: CASSFPWGAETQYF
clone_size: many; v_call: TRBV10-3; j_call: TRBJ2-7; d_call: TRBD2; cdr3_nt: TGTGCCATCAGGGGGGAGGGGATGGGCGAGCAGTACTTC; cdr3_aa: CAIRGEGMGEQYF
clone_size: once; v_call: TRBV7-2; j_call: TRBJ2-1; d_call: .; cdr3_nt: TGTGCCAGCAGCTTATTCGGTAACAATGAGCAGTTCTTC; cdr3_aa: CASSLFGNNEQFF
clone_size: .; v_call: TRBV9; j_call: TRBJ2-6; d_call: .; cdr3_nt: TGTGCCAGCAGCGGGACGACGGGCTCTGGGGCCAACGTCCTGACTTTC; cdr3_aa: CASSGTTGSGANVLTF
clone_size: .; v_call: TRBV28; j_call: TRBJ2-5; d_call: TRBD2; cdr3_nt: TGTGCCAGCAGTTCGGGACTAGTTCGAGAGACCCAGTACTTC; cdr3_aa: CASSSGLVRETQYF
clone_size: few; v_call: TRBV11-2; j_call: TRBJ2-7; d_call: .; cdr3_nt: TGTGCCAGCAGCTTACCTCTAGTGAAGCAGTACTTC; cdr3_aa: CASSLPLVKQYF
clone_size: .; v_call: TRBV2; j_call: TRBJ2-1; d_call: .; cdr3_nt: TGTGCCAGCACGGGCGGGACAGCTTACAATGAGCAGTTCTTC; cdr3_aa: CASTGGTAYNEQFF
clone_size: few; v_call: TRBV4-2; j_call: TRBJ2-1; d_call: TRBD2; cdr3_nt: TGTGCCAGCAGCCCAGCGGTTCCCGGGGGGGACTCCTACAATGAGCAGTTCTTC; cdr3_aa: CASSPAVPGGDSYNEQFF
clone_size: .; v_call: TRBV16; j_call: TRBJ2-3; d_call: .; cdr3_nt: TGTGCCAGCAGCCCACCGAGGGGCCGACCCAGCCGGTCTAGCACAGATACGCAGTATTTT; cdr3_aa: CASSPPRGRPSRSSTDTQYF
clone_size: .; v_call: TRBV5-1; j_call: TRBJ2-1; d_call: TRBD2; cdr3_nt: TGCGCCAGCAGCTTGGAGGGGACTAGTACGAATGAGCAGTTCTTC; cdr3_aa: CASSLEGTSTNEQFF
clone_size: .; v_call: TRBV29-1; j_call: TRBJ2-3; d_call: .; cdr3_nt: TGCAGCGTCGAGGGTCGGGCCGGGTCTAGCACAGATACGCAGTATTTT; cdr3_aa: CSVEGRAGSSTDTQYF
clone_size: .; v_call: TRBV5-1; j_call: TRBJ1-2; d_call: TRBD1; cdr3_nt: TGCGCCAGCAGCCCCCGGGCCCCGGACAGGGGAGGTGGCTATGGCTACACCTTC; cdr3_aa: CASSPRAPDRGGGYGYTF
clone_size: .; v_call: TRBV29-1; j_call: TRBJ1-1; d_call: TRBD1; cdr3_nt: TGCAGCGTCGCTTATCAGGGGGCTGAGCCTGAAGCTTTCTTT; cdr3_aa: CSVAYQGAEPEAFF
clone_size: .; v_call: TRBV6-5; j_call: TRBJ1-5; d_call: TRBD1; cdr3_nt: TGTGCCAGCAGTTTCAGGGGGCTTAGCAATCAGCCCCAGCATTTT; cdr3_aa: CASSFRGLSNQPQHF
clone_size: .; v_call: TRBV7-8; j_call: TRBJ2-1; d_call: TRBD1; cdr3_nt: TGTGCCAGCAGCTACGACAGGGACAGCTACAATGAGCAGTTCTTC; cdr3_aa: CASSYDRDSYNEQFF
clone_size: .; v_call: TRBV19; j_call: TRBJ1-2; d_call: .; cdr3_nt: TGTGCCAGTAGTATAGACTCGGGCTTAGGTGGCTACACCTTC; cdr3_aa: CASSIDSGLGGYTF
clone_size: .; v_call: TRBV6-5; j_call: TRBJ2-5; d_call: .; cdr3_nt: TGTGCCAGCAGAAGGACACCCTCGCAAGAGACCCAGTACTTC; cdr3_aa: CASRRTPSQETQYF
clone_size: .; v_call: TRBV6-1; j_call: TRBJ1-2; d_call: TRBD1; cdr3_nt: TGTGCCAGCAAGTACAGGGGAACCGGCTATGGCTACACCTTC; cdr3_aa: CASKYRGTGYGYTF
clone_size: .; v_call: TRBV6-1; j_call: TRBJ1-1; d_call: .; cdr3_nt: TGTGCCAGCAGGGATTCCGGGACGAACACTGAAGCTTTCTTT; cdr3_aa: CASRDSGTNTEAFF
clone_size: .; v_call: TRBV28; j_call: TRBJ1-5; d_call: TRBD1; cdr3_nt: TGTGCCAGCAGTTTTTCGGGACAGGGCCGTCAGCCCCAGCATTTT; cdr3_aa: CASSFSGQGRQPQHF
clone_size: .; v_call: TRBV4-1; j_call: TRBJ1-4; d_call: .; cdr3_nt: TGCGCCAGCAGCCAAGGGGCAGGGGAGTCGTATGAAAAACTGTTTTTT; cdr3_aa: CASSQGAGESYEKLFF
clone_size: .; v_call: TRBV4-2; j_call: TRBJ2-1; d_call: TRBD2; cdr3_nt: TGTGCCAGCAGCCAAGACGGGACTAGCGGGCCCTTTGAGCAGTTCTTC; cdr3_aa: CASSQDGTSGPFEQFF
clone_size: few; v_call: TRBV29-1; j_call: TRBJ2-7; d_call: .; cdr3_nt: TGCAGCGTTGGCCATACAACAGGGACGGAGCAGTACTTC; cdr3_aa: CSVGHTTGTEQYF
clone_size: few; v_call: TRBV18; j_call: TRBJ2-7; d_call: TRBD2; cdr3_nt: TGTGCCAGCTCACCACCGGGACTAGCGGGCACCTACGAGCAGTACTTC; cdr3_aa: CASSPPGLAGTYEQYF
clone_size: .; v_call: TRBV10-2; j_call: TRBJ2-1; d_call: TRBD2; cdr3_nt: TGCGCCAGCACTTCGGCGGGAGGAGGTGGTTACAATGAGCAGTTCTTC; cdr3_aa: CASTSAGGGGYNEQFF
clone_size: .; v_call: TRBV6-5; j_call: TRBJ2-7; d_call: TRBD2; cdr3_nt: TGTGCCAGCAGTTCCCAGGGACTAGCGGGAGCCCACTTC; cdr3_aa: CASSSQGLAGAHF
clone_size: .; v_call: TRBV11-2; j_call: TRBJ2-1; d_call: TRBD1; cdr3_nt: TGTGCCAGCAGCTTAGGGGACAGGGGGCTGGGTAGCTCCTACAATGAGCAGTTCTTC; cdr3_aa: CASSLGDRGLGSSYNEQFF
clone_size: .; v_call: TRBV9; j_call: TRBJ1-1; d_call: .; cdr3_nt: TGTGCCAGCAGCACCCAGGTAGACACTGAAGCTTTCTTT; cdr3_aa: CASSTQVDTEAFF
clone_size: .; v_call: TRBV7-2; j_call: TRBJ2-2; d_call: TRBD2; cdr3_nt: TGTGCCAGCAGCCGTCTGGTAGCGGGAGGCACCGGGGAGCTGTTTTTT; cdr3_aa: CASSRLVAGGTGELFF
clone_size: .; v_call: TRBV2; j_call: TRBJ1-6; d_call: TRBD1; cdr3_nt: TGTGCCAGCAGTCCGACAGGGTTAGGTTCACCCCTCCACTTT; cdr3_aa: CASSPTGLGSPLHF
clone_size: .; v_call: TRBV18; j_call: TRBJ1-1; d_call: .; cdr3_nt: TGTGCCAGCTCACCACTAGGTGAAGCTTTCTTT; cdr3_aa: CASSPLGEAFF
clone_size: once; v_call: TRBV7-9; j_call: TRBJ2-1; d_call: TRBD1; cdr3_nt: TGTGCCAGCAGCTTAGGGGGACAGCTCTACAATGAGCAGTTCTTC; cdr3_aa: CASSLGGQLYNEQFF
clone_size: .; v_call: TRBV5-5; j_call: TRBJ2-7; d_call: .; cdr3_nt: TGTGCCAGCGGATTGGCGACGGATCCCTCCTACGAGCAGTACTTC; cdr3_aa: CASGLATDPSYEQYF
clone_size: .; v_call: TRBV7-6; j_call: TRBJ2-7; d_call: TRBD1; cdr3_nt: TGTGCCAGCAGCCGGACAGGGGGCGGTTATCAGTACTTC; cdr3_aa: CASSRTGGGYQYF
clone_size: .; v_call: TRBV15; j_call: TRBJ1-2; d_call: .; cdr3_nt: TGTGCCACCAGCAGAGACGGACGTGACTATGGCTACACCTTC; cdr3_aa: CATSRDGRDYGYTF
clone_size: .; v_call: TRBV5-5; j_call: TRBJ2-5; d_call: .; cdr3_nt: TGTGCCAGCAGCCCCAGTCGGGGCGGCGAGACCCAGTACTTC; cdr3_aa: CASSPSRGGETQYF
clone_size: .; v_call: TRBV7-2; j_call: TRBJ2-4; d_call: TRBD2; cdr3_nt: TGTGCCAGCAGCTTAGGGACTAGCGGGAGGGTATCCAAAAACATTCAGTACTTC; cdr3_aa: CASSLGTSGRVSKNIQYF
clone_size: .; v_call: TRBV6-1; j_call: TRBJ2-7; d_call: .; cdr3_nt: TGTGCCAGCAGTGAATGGGACTTACCCTCCTACGAGCAGTACTTC; cdr3_aa: CASSEWDLPSYEQYF
clone_size: .; v_call: TRBV5-6; j_call: TRBJ2-7; d_call: .; cdr3_nt: TGTGCCAGCAGCTTGGGGGGGCGCGCCGACGAGCAGTACTTC; cdr3_aa: CASSLGGRADEQYF
clone_size: .; v_call: TRBV28; j_call: TRBJ1-2; d_call: .; cdr3_nt: TGTGCCACCTTAGGGAGGGGTTCGTATGGCTACACCTTC; cdr3_aa: CATLGRGSYGYTF
clone_size: .; v_call: TRBV12-5; j_call: TRBJ1-1; d_call: TRBD1; cdr3_nt: TGTGCTAGTGGTTTGGTACCGACAGGGGGCCGCACTGAAGCTTTCTTT; cdr3_aa: CASGLVPTGGRTEAFF
clone_size: .; v_call: TRBV15; j_call: TRBJ1-1; d_call: .; cdr3_nt: TGTGCCACCAGCAGAGCCTCAGGGGAAAACACTGAAGCTTTCTTT; cdr3_aa: CATSRASGENTEAFF
clone_size: few; v_call: TRBV30; j_call: TRBJ1-3; d_call: TRBD1; cdr3_nt: TGTGCCTGGAGTGTAATAGGGACAGCGACATACAGCTCTGGAAACACCATATATTTT; cdr3_aa: CAWSVIGTATYSSGNTIYF
clone_size: .; v_call: TRBV28; j_call: TRBJ1-1; d_call: .; cdr3_nt: TGTGCCAGCAGTTTTTGGTCATGGGTGGAAAAGGAGAAAGCTTTCTTT; cdr3_aa: CASSFWSWVEKEKAFF
clone_size: .; v_call: TRBV30; j_call: TRBJ1-4; d_call: .; cdr3_nt: TGTGCCTCGCTCACTACAGGGTCGAATGAAAAACTGTTTTTT; cdr3_aa: CASLTTGSNEKLFF
clone_size: once; v_call: TRBV6-1; j_call: TRBJ1-5; d_call: TRBD1; cdr3_nt: TGTGCCAGCAGTGAAATCCCGACAGGGGGCAACGTCAATCAGCCCCAGCATTTT; cdr3_aa: CASSEIPTGGNVNQPQHF
clone_size: .; v_call: TRBV11-2; j_call: TRBJ1-2; d_call: .; cdr3_nt: TGTGCCAGCAGCCCTCACGGACGGATTCTCTATGGCTACACCTTC; cdr3_aa: CASSPHGRILYGYTF
clone_size: .; v_call: TRBV5-6; j_call: TRBJ2-7; d_call: .; cdr3_nt: TGTGCCAGCAGCCGAGGACATCCATCCTACGAGCAGTACTTC; cdr3_aa: CASSRGHPSYEQYF